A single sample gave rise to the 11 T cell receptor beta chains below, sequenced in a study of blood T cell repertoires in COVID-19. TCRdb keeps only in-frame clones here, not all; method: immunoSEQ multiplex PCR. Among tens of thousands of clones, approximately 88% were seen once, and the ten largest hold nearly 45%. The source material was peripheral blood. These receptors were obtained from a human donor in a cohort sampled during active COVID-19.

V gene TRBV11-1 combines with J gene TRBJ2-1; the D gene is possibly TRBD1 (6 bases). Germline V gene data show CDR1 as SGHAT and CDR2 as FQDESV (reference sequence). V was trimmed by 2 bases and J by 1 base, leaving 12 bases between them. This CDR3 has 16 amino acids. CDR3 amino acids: CASSLSLGGSYNEQFF. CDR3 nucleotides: TGTGCCAGCAGCTTATCTCTAGGGGGTTCCTACAATGAGCAGTTCTTC.

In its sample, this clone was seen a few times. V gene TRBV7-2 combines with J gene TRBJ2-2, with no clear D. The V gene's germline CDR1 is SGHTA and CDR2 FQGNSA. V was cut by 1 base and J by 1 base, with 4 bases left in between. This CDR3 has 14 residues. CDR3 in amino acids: CASSLVLNTGELFF. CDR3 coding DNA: TGTGCCAGCAGCTTAGTCCTGAACACCGGGGAGCTGTTTTTT.

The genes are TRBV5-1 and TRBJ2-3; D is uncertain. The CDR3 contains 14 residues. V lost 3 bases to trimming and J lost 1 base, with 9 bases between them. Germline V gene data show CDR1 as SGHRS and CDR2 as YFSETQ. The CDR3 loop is CASSSSVGTDTQYF. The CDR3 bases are TGCGCCAGCAGCTCGAGTGTGGGCACAGATACGCAGTATTTT. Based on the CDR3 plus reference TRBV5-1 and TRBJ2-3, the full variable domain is KAGVTQTPRYLIKTRGQQVTLSCSPISGHRSVSWYQQTPGQGLQFLFEYFSETQRNKGNFPGRFSGRQFSNSRSEMNVSTLELGDSALYLCASSSSVGTDTQYFGPGTRLTVL.

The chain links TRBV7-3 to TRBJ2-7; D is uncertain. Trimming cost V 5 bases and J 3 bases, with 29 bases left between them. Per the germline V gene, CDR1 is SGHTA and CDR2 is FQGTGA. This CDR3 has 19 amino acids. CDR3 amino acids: CASSAARLPLSHSDYEQYF. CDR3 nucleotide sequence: TGTGCCAGCAGCGCTGCGCGTCTCCCCCTCTCCCACTCCGACTACGAGCAGTACTTC. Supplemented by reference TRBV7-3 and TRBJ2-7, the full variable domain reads GAGVSQTPSNKVTEKGKYVELRCDPISGHTALYWYRQSLGQGPEFLIYFQGTGAADDSGLPNDRFFAVRPEGSVSTLKIQRTERGDSAVYLCASSAARLPLSHSDYEQYFGPGTRLTVT.

The CDR3 loop reads CAWSLTAAWSGEQFF. The CDR3 nucleotides read TGTGCCTGGAGTTTGACCGCGGCTTGGTCCGGAGAGCAGTTCTTC. This rearrangement joins TRBV30 to TRBJ2-1; D is uncertain. The V end lost 2 bases, the J end lost 10 bases, and 21 bases lay between the germline ends. Per germline, CDR1 GTSNPN and CDR2 SVGIG (reference sequence). This CDR3 is 15 amino acids long.

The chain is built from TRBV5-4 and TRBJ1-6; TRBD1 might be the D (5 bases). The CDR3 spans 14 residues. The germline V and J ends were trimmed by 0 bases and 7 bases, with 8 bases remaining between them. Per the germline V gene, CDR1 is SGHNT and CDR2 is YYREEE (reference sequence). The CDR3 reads CASSLVTDNSPLHF. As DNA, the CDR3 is TGTGCCAGCAGCTTGGTGACAGACAATTCACCCCTCCACTTT.

The CDR3 loop reads CASSMRQTGSAFF. Written as DNA, the CDR3 is TGTGCCAGTAGTATGAGACAGACAGGTTCAGCTTTCTTT. V usage is TRBV19 and J usage is TRBJ1-1, with D possibly matching TRBD1 (6 bases). Per germline, CDR1 LNHDA and CDR2 SQIVND (reference sequence). CDR3 size: 13 residues. The germline V and J ends were trimmed by 3 bases and 10 bases, with 15 bases remaining between them.

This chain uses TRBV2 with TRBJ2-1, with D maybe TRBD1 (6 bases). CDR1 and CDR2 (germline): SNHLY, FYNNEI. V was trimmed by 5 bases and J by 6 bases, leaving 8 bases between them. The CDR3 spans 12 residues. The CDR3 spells CASSQQGNEQFF. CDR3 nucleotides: TGTGCCAGCAGTCAACAGGGCAATGAGCAGTTCTTC.

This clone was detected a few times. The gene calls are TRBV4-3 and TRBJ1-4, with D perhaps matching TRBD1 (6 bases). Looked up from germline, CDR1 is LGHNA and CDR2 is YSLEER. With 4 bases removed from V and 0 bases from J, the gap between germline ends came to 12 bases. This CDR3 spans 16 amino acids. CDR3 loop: CASSPRGGTTNEKLFF. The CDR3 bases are TGCGCCAGCAGCCCCAGGGGAGGGACAACTAATGAAAAACTGTTTTTT.

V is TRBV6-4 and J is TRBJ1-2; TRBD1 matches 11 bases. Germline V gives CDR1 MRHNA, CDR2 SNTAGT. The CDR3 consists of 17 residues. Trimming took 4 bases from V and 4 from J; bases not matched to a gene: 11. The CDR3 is CASSVGPGQGGLYGYTF. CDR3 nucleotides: TGTGCCAGCAGTGTTGGACCGGGACAGGGGGGACTCTATGGCTACACCTTC.

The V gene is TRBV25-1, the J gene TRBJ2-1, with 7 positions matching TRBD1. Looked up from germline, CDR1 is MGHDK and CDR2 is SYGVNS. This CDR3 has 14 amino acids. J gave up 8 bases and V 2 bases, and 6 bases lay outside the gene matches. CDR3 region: CASSEIEGGDEQFF. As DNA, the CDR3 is TGTGCCAGCAGTGAAATTGAAGGGGGCGATGAGCAGTTCTTC.